The T cell receptor beta chain described here comes from a study of T cell responses to AZD1222 COVID-19 vaccine. Comment on this clone: Its antigen is not known.

Sequenced by immunoSEQ multiplex PCR; TCRdb stores in-frame clones only, minus some. The sample holds about 100,000 clones; around 90% are singletons and the top ten take 1.5% to 2%. V dropped 4 bases and J dropped 7 bases, with 10 bases sitting between them. Looked up from germline, CDR1 is ENHRY and CDR2 is SYGVKD. There are 13 residues in the CDR3. Notes on the study in general: The breadth and depth of Spike-specific TCRs increased once two AZD1222 doses had been given.

This sequence joins TRBV10-3 and TRBJ2-2; D uncertain. The source is an adult in good health. The sample was peripheral blood, taken on day 0 of AZD1222 vaccination. The CDR3 DNA sequence: TGTGCCATCAGTGGGGGTCCCGTCGGGGAGCTGTTTTTT. It yields the protein CAISGGPVGELFF.